This T cell receptor beta chain was sequenced in a study of blood T cell repertoires in COVID-19. Study as a whole: The cDNA or gDNA used as material had been derived from T cells, B-cell-depleted T cells, or PBMCs.

Per the original data handling: Reference gene primer amplification yielded estimated nucleated cell counts. Libraries were prepared by immunoSEQ multiplex PCR; TCRdb keeps only in-frame clonotypes and omits some of them. D and trimming come from the DNA, and the V and J calls and clone size come from that table. Of roughly 100,000 clones in the sample, roughly 80% were seen once. The CDR3 has 16 amino acids. In germline, CDR1 is MNHEY, CDR2 SVGEGT. The V end was cut by 6 bases, the J end by 7 bases, with 21 bases between. The sample holds one count of this clone. The clonotype originates from a woman older than 75 with acute or convalescent COVID-19. V and J are TRBV6-2 or TRBV6-3 and TRBJ2-2; D possibly corresponds to TRBD1 (7 bases). The sequenced sample was peripheral blood. The CDR3 coding sequence is TGTGCCAGCAGCCCCTGGGAACAGGGGAGGAACGGGGAGCTGTTTTTT. It is translated as CASSPWEQGRNGELFF.